This T cell receptor beta chain was recovered during a study of shared clonotypes between healthy human individuals. General study points: Exclusively blood specimens were collected; tissue repertoires likely differ.

For this clone: Its antigen is not known.

A CD45RA-negative memory subset and a CD45RA+ naive subset were separated from the CD4+ cells. V dropped 1 base and J dropped 9 bases, with 21 bases sitting between them. Germline lookup yields CDR1 SEHNR and CDR2 FQNEAQ (reference sequence). The CDR3 runs 16 residues. Authors' processing steps: For the immunoSEQ data, sequences were junction-only without quality scores, so filtering differed. Clones were read by immunoSEQ multiplex PCR, and TCRdb kept only the in-frame ones, dropping some. V and J calls and clone size come straight from that table; D and trimming were deduced from the DNA. The sample has 2 million to 2.5 million clones, just under 95% seen once.

The genes are TRBV7-9 and TRBJ2-5; D is possibly TRBD2 (6 bases). The clonotype originates from a man between 18 and 35 years old in good health. Some clones in this sample may be carry-over from other donors' samples. Sequencing was carried out using naive CD4+ T cells from PBMCs. Subset meaning: CD45RA+ positively selected. The DNA for the CDR3 is TGTGCCAGCAGCTTAGGAGGGACTGGCTCGGTGTTAGCCCAGTACTTC. Protein product: CASSLGGTGSVLAQYF.